This T cell receptor beta chain was obtained from a study of T-cell memory formation after mild COVID-19. MiXCR, applied by TCRdb to the 5' RACE reads, yields one record per CDR3 protein. The table includes 400,000 to 500,000 distinct CDR3 sequences, approximately 25% detected once. This clonotype was sampled from an adult woman who had mild COVID-19 (a few samples of this study predate the infection). Cell type and time point are not known. The material sequenced was PBMCs or a T cell subset sorted from them (not recorded which).

CDR3 nucleotides: TGTGCCAGCTCACCAATGGACGTAAGCTCCTACGAGCAGTACTTC. Residues: CASSPMDVSSYEQYF. The genes are TRBV18 and TRBJ2-7; D unclear. The CDR3 is 15 residues long. The V end lost 2 bases, the J end lost 0 bases, and 11 bases lay between the germline ends. Germline CDR1 reads KGHSH; CDR2 reads LQKENI.